These T cell receptor beta chains were read from a single sample in a study of regulatory T cells in long-lasting Graves disease. TCRdb used MiXCR to reprocess the multiplex PCR reads, holding one entry per CDR3 protein. The table has more than 300,000 distinct CDR3 sequences, around a fifth seen once. Material: peripheral blood mononuclear cells (PBMCs), obtained when the disease was refractory, from a patient treated with antithyroid drugs. The receptors shown here come from a female donor with Graves disease. The CDR3 runs from the conserved cysteine through the conserved F or W. Each record gives: CDR3 protein, D gene, V gene, J gene. A D gene is named only where the DNA matches it firmly.

CATSLGGEAFF	-	TRBV24-1	TRBJ1-1
CASSIDSGWTQYF	-	TRBV4-1	TRBJ2-5
CASSLRQLQETQYF	-	TRBV5-1	TRBJ2-5
CASSEGDGYEQYF	-	TRBV25-1	TRBJ2-7
CASGQVTVPGKNIQYF	-	TRBV14	TRBJ2-4
CASRVNLRGGVSETQYF	TRBD2	TRBV6-1	TRBJ2-5
CSAIRPGLAGGLTDTQYF	TRBD2	TRBV20-1	TRBJ2-3
CASSLRGFNEELFF	-	TRBV3-1	TRBJ1-4
CATMNTGELFF	-	TRBV6-1	TRBJ2-2
CSVLRGNEQFF	-	TRBV29-1	TRBJ2-1
CASSQLRWYTGELFF	-	TRBV14	TRBJ2-2
CASSFSPGQGNTDTQYF	TRBD1	TRBV28	TRBJ2-3
CASSLNLEFVLDNEQFF	-	TRBV27	TRBJ2-1
CAWSVGWAIDTSTNTGELFF	-	TRBV30	TRBJ2-2
CATSRDRNIQYF	-	TRBV15	TRBJ2-4
CAWNQQGGYQPQHF	TRBD1	TRBV30	TRBJ1-5
CASSPTMQGPPLHF	-	TRBV6-1	TRBJ1-6
CASSFRPNGYTF	-	TRBV6-1	TRBJ1-2
CASSLTRGNQPQHF	-	TRBV4-3	TRBJ1-5
CASSPHLDQPQHF	-	TRBV18	TRBJ1-5
CASSHLGTGGYREQYF	TRBD1	TRBV14	TRBJ2-7
CSADINEKLFF	-	TRBV20-1	TRBJ1-4